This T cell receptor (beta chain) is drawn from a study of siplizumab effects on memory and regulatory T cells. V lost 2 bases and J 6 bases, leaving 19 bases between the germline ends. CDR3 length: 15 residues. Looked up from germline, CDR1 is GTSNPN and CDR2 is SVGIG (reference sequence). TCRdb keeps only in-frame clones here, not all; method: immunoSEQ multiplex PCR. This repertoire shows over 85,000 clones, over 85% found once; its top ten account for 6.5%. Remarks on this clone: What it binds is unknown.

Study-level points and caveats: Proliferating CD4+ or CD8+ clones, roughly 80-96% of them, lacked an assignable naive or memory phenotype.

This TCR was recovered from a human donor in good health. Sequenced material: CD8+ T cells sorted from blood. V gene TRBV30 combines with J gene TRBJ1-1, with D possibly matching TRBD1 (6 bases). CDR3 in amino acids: CAWSPPGAGGAEAFF. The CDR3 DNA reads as TGTGCCTGGAGTCCCCCGGGGGCCGGCGGCGCTGAAGCTTTCTTT.